The 10 T cell receptor beta chains below all came from one sample that was sequenced in a study of T cells in Graves' hyperthyroidism and ophthalmopathy. Amplification of TCR beta CDR3 regions was performed using RNA transcripts as template. The HTBI primer set was used in a first-round RT-PCR of the TCR CDR3. TCRdb re-called the multiplex PCR reads through MiXCR, storing one row per CDR3 protein. The sample lists hundreds of thousands of distinct CDR3 sequences; approximately 13% were seen once. Sequenced sample: blood. All receptors derive from a woman aged 30 to 39 with Graves' hyperthyroidism that later progressed to Graves' ophthalmopathy.

This clonotype was seen many times. Here the CDR3 DNA reads TGTGCCAGCAGTTACTCGACCCCAGCTCTATCCTACGAGCAGTACTTC. Its protein product is CASSYSTPALSYEQYF. This chain joins TRBV6-6 and TRBJ2-7; no reliable D call. The CDR3 runs 16 residues. CDR1 and CDR2 from the germline V gene are MNHNY and SVGAGI (reference sequence). V was pared by 0 bases and J by 1 base, with 13 bases between.

This clonotype was counted at least ten times. J is TRBJ2-3 and V is TRBV20-1, with D unresolved. The CDR3 has 13 amino acids. CDR1 is DFQATT and CDR2 is SNEGSKA in the germline V gene (reference sequence). V lost 6 bases and J lost 2, with 12 bases in between. The CDR3 region is CSAYSKATDTQYF. In nucleotides, the CDR3 is TGCAGTGCCTATTCGAAGGCCACAGATACGCAGTATTTT.

This clonotype was recorded many times. The chain recombines TRBV19 with TRBJ2-2; TRBD2 aligns across 13 bases. The CDR3 is 19 amino acids. Germline loops: CDR1 LNHDA, CDR2 SQIVND (reference sequence). Losses at the gene ends were 5 bases for V and 8 bases for J; bases not matched to a gene: 17. CDR3 in amino acids: CASSLLAGGPNVPSGELFF. The CDR3 DNA is TGTGCCAGTAGTCTACTAGCGGGAGGGCCGAATGTACCCTCAGGGGAGCTGTTTTTT.

This clonotype was counted ten times or more. J is TRBJ1-1 and V is TRBV5-1, with a possible D match to TRBD1 (5 bases). Trimming shortened V by 4 bases and J by 7 bases, and 14 bases separated the two germline ends. This CDR3 comprises 13 residues. The germline V gene has CDR1 SGHRS and CDR2 YFSETQ. The CDR3 loop is CASSNRQRFEAFF. CDR3 sequence (DNA): TGCGCCAGCAGCAATCGACAGAGATTTGAAGCTTTCTTT.

Only a few counts were recorded for this clonotype. This sequence joins TRBV5-1 and TRBJ1-2, with a weak D call TRBD1 (5 bases). CDR1 is SGHRS, CDR2 YFSETQ, per germline. V shed 4 bases and J shed 2 bases, with 9 bases lying between them. This CDR3 is built from 13 residues. CDR3: CASSGNRNYGYTF. In DNA form, the CDR3 reads TGCGCCAGCAGCGGAAACAGGAACTATGGCTACACCTTC. Full variable domain (missing parts from reference TRBV5-1 and TRBJ1-2): KAGVTQTPRYLIKTRGQQVTLSCSPISGHRSVSWYQQTPGQGLQFLFEYFSETQRNKGNFPGRFSGRQFSNSRSEMNVSTLELGDSALYLCASSGNRNYGYTFGSGTRLTVV.

In DNA form, the CDR3 reads TGTGCCAGCAGTTTACCGAACAGCTTAATAGGAAAACTGTTTTTT. This codes for CASSLPNSLIGKLFF. The gene calls are TRBV28 and TRBJ1-4; D is undetermined. The CDR3 is 15 residues long. From germline, CDR1 is MDHEN and CDR2 SYDVKM. The germline V and J ends were trimmed by 2 bases and 10 bases, with 17 bases remaining between them.

In this sample, this clonotype turned up many times. The chain employs TRBV12-3 or TRBV12-4 and TRBJ2-7; the match to TRBD1 covers 11 bases. This CDR3 is 14 amino acids long. Trimming removed 5 bases from V and 3 bases from J; junction bases left unmatched: 3. In nucleotides, the CDR3 is TGTGCCAGCAGTGGACAGGGGGCGCGCTACGAGCAGTACTTC. Encoded protein: CASSGQGARYEQYF.

This clonotype has ten or more counts. The chain couples TRBV12-3 or TRBV12-4 to TRBJ2-5, with D perhaps matching TRBD1 (5 bases). This CDR3 spans 13 amino acids. V was trimmed by 7 bases and J by 0 bases, leaving 9 bases between them. The chain's CDR3 is CASTGPNQETQYF. The CDR3, as DNA: TGTGCCAGCACAGGGCCGAACCAAGAGACCCAGTACTTC.

Only a few counts were recorded for this clonotype. The chain has TRBV4-1 and TRBJ2-1, with 7 bases that match TRBD2. The germline V gene has CDR1 MGHRA and CDR2 YSYEKL. After removal of 1 base from V and 7 bases from J, the junction contained 10 bases not matched to a gene. This CDR3 contains 16 residues. CDR3 sequence: CASSQGMGGRGNEQFF. The CDR3 DNA follows: TGCGCCAGCAGCCAAGGAATGGGCGGGAGAGGGAATGAGCAGTTCTTC.

This clonotype was counted at least ten times. The rearrangement joins TRBV5-6 to TRBJ1-4; D not certain. The V gene lost 4 bases and the J gene lost 0 bases, with 10 bases spanning the gap. The CDR3 runs 15 residues. Germline V gene sequence: CDR1 SGHDT, CDR2 YYEEEE. CDR3 sequence: CASSPGGSTNEKLFF. In DNA form, the CDR3 reads TGTGCCAGCAGCCCCGGAGGCTCAACTAATGAAAAACTGTTTTTT.